This T cell receptor (beta chain) was documented in a study of beta chain features in type 1 diabetes. Germline CDR1 reads MNHEY; CDR2 reads SVGAGI. This CDR3 spans 13 amino acids. V lost 5 bases and J lost 4, with 11 bases in between. Every isolated RNA sample was fully reverse transcribed, so sequencing captured expressed TCRB transcripts. Sequenced by immunoSEQ multiplex PCR; TCRdb stores in-frame clones only, minus some. In the table there are around 340,000 clones, around 20% of which are singletons. This rearrangement joins TRBV6-5 to TRBJ1-2, with D maybe TRBD1 (6 bases). The source is a woman younger than 35 in good health. Sample: naive CD4+ T cells from blood. Here the CDR3 reads CASSPTGSYGYTF. CDR3 bases: TGTGCCAGCAGTCCTACAGGGAGCTATGGCTACACCTTC.